This record looks at one T cell receptor beta chain sequence and its context. Source study methods: Reference gene primer amplification in the assay estimated nucleated cell counts. The data were produced by immunoSEQ multiplex PCR, yet TCRdb's version contains in-frame clones alone and is incomplete. The V and J calls and the clone size are those of that table, but D and trimming were determined from the DNA. The sample consists of roughly 53,000 clones, 80% to 90% of them appearing once. This entry is derived from a study of blood T cell repertoires in COVID-19. On the study more broadly: The study drew acute and convalescent COVID-19 samples from the United States, Italy and Spain. T cells, B-cell-depleted T cells, or PBMCs provided the cDNA or gDNA that served as material.

The TCR originated in an elderly man with acute or convalescent COVID-19. The material sequenced was peripheral blood.

Written as DNA, the CDR3 is TGTGCCAGCAGGGCTGGACAGAACACTGAAGCTTTCTTT. Translation gives CASRAGQNTEAFF. The chain has TRBV12-3 or TRBV12-4 and TRBJ1-1, with D perhaps matching TRBD1 (5 bases). The CDR3 runs to 13 residues. V lost 6 bases to trimming and J lost 1 base, with 9 bases between them.